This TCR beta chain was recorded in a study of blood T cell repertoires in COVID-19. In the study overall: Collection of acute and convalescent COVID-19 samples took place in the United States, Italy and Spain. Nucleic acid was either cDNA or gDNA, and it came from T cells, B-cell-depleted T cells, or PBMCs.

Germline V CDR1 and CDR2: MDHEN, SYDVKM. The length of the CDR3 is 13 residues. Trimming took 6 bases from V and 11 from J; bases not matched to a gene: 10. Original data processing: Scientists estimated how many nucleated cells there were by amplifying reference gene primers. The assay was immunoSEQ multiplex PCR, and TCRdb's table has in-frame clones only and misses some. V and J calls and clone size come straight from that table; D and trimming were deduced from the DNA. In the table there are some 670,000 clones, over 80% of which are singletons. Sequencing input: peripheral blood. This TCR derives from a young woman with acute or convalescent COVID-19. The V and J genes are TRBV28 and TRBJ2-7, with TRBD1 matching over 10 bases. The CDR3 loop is CASSGTGVFYEYF. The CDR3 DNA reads TGTGCCAGCAGCGGGACAGGGGTTTTCTATGAGTACTTC.